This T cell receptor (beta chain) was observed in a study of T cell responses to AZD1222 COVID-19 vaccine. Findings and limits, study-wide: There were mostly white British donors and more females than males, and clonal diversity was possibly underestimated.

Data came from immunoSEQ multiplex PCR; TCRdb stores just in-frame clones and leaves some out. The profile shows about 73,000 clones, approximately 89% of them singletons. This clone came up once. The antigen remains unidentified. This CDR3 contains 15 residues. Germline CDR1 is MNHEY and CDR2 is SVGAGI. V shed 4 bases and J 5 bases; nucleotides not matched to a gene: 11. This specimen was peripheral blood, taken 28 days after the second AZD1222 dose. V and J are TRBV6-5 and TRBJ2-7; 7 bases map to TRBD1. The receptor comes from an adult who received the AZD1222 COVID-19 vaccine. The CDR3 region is CASSSDRVRRDEQYF. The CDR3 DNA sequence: TGTGCCAGCAGTTCCGACAGGGTTAGGCGCGACGAGCAGTACTTC.